This paragraph covers one T cell receptor beta chain sequence. This specimen comes from a study of T-cell memory formation after mild COVID-19. TCRdb ran MiXCR on the 5' RACE reads and lists one entry per CDR3 protein. The sample lists fewer than 450,000 distinct CDR3 sequences; roughly 21% were seen once. The CDR3 loop spans 14 amino acids. Germline V gives CDR1 SQVTM, CDR2 ANQGSEA. With 4 bases clipped from V and 4 bases from J, the junction kept 8 bases outside the gene matches. The rearrangement uses TRBV29-1 and TRBJ1-1, with TRBD1 matching over 8 bases. Sample: PBMCs or a T cell subset sorted from them (not recorded which). The sequence came from an adult woman who had mild COVID-19 (a few samples of this study predate the infection). Cell type and time point are not known. CDR3 DNA: TGCAGCGTTGGTGGGACAGGCGGGAGCACTGAAGCTTTCTTT. Amino acids: CSVGGTGGSTEAFF.